This TCR beta chain was sequenced during a study of T cells in Graves' hyperthyroidism and ophthalmopathy. RNA transcripts yielded amplified TCR beta CDR3 regions. Primed by the HTBI set, a first-round RT-PCR was run on the TCR CDR3. TCRdb recomputed calls from the multiplex PCR reads with MiXCR, one row per CDR3 protein. The sample has 350,000 to 500,000 distinct CDR3 sequences; about an eighth are singletons. This clonotype was seen repeatedly, ten times or more. V lost 1 base to trimming and J lost 6 bases; unmatched junction nucleotides: 6. This CDR3 is 15 amino acids long. The germline V gene has CDR1 SGHTA and CDR2 FQGNSA.

Sequenced: blood. The chain has TRBV7-2 and TRBJ1-5, with 7 bases fitting TRBD1. The clonotype originates from a woman aged 18-30 years with Graves' hyperthyroidism. As DNA, the CDR3 is TGTGCCAGCAGCTTAGTGAGGCAGGGGGTTCAGCCCCAGCATTTT. Translated: CASSLVRQGVQPQHF.